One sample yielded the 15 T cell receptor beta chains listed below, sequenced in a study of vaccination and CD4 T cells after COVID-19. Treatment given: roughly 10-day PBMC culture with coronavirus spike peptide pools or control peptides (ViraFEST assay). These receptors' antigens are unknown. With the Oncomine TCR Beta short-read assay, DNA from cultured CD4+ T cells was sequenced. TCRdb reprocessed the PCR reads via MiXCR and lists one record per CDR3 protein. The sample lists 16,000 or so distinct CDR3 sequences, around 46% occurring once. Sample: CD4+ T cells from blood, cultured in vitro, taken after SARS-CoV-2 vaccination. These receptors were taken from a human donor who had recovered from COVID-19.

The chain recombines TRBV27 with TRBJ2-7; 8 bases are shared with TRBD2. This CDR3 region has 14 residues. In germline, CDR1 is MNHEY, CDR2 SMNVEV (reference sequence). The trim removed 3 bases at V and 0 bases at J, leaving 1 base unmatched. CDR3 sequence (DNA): TGTGCCAGCAGTTTCAGCGGGAGCTCCTACGAGCAGTACTTC. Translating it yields CASSFSGSSYEQYF.

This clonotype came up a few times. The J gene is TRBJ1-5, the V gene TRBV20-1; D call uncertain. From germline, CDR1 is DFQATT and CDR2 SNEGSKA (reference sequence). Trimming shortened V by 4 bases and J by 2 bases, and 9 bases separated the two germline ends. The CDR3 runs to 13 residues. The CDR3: CSAKGYGNQPQHF. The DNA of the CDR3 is TGCAGTGCTAAAGGGTACGGCAATCAGCCCCAGCATTTT.

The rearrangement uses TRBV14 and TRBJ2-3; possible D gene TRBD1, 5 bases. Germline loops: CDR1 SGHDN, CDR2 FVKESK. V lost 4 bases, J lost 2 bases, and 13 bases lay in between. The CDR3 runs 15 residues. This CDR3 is CASSPLGQITDTQYF. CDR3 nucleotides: TGTGCCAGCAGCCCTCTAGGACAAATCACAGATACGCAGTATTTT.

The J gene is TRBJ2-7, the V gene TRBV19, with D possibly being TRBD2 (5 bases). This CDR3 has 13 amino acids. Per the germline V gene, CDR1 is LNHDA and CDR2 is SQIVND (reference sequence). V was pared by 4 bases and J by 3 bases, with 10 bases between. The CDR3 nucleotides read TGTGCCAGTAGTAAGGCTAGCCTCTACGAGCAGTACTTC. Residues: CASSKASLYEQYF.

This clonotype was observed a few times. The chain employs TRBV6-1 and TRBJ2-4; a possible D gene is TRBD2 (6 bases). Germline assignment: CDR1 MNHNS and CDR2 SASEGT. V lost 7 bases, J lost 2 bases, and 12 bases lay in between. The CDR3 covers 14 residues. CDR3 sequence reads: CASIQEGSKNIQYF. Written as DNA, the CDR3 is TGTGCCAGCATTCAGGAGGGGTCCAAAAACATTCAGTACTTC.

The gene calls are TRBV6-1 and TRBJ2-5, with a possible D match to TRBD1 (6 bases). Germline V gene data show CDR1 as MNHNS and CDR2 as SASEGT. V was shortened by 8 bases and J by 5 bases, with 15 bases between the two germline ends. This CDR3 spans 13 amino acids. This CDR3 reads CASQGQPKETQYF. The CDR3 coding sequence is TGTGCCAGCCAAGGACAGCCGAAGGAGACCCAGTACTTC.

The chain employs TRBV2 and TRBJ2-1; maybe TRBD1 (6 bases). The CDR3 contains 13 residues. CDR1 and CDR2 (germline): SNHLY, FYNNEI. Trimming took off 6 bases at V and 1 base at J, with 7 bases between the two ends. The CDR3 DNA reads TGTGCCAGCAGGGACAGTTCCTACAATGAGCAGTTCTTC. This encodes CASRDSSYNEQFF.

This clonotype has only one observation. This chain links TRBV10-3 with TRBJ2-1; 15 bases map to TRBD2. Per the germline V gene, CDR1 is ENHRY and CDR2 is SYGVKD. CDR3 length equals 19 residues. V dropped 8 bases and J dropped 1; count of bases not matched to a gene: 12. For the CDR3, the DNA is TGTGCCATCGCGAGGACTAGCGGGAGGGCCGGCTCATCCTACAATGAGCAGTTCTTC. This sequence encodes CAIARTSGRAGSSYNEQFF.

The CDR3 DNA reads TGCAGTGCTAGAAAGGGGAACAGGGTGGGCTACGAGCAGTACTTC. It encodes CSARKGNRVGYEQYF. The chain couples TRBV20-1 to TRBJ2-7; D might be TRBD1 (6 bases). The V end lost 2 bases, the J end lost 3 bases, and 17 bases lay between the germline ends. CDR3 length: 15 amino acids. Germline V gene sequence: CDR1 DFQATT, CDR2 SNEGSKA (reference sequence).

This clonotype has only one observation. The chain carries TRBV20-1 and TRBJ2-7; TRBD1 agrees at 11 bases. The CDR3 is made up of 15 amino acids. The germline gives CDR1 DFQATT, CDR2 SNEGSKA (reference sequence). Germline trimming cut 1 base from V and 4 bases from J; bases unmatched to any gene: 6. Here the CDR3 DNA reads TGCAGTGCTAGAGTTGGGACAGGGGGTCAGTACGAGCAGTACTTC. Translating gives CSARVGTGGQYEQYF.

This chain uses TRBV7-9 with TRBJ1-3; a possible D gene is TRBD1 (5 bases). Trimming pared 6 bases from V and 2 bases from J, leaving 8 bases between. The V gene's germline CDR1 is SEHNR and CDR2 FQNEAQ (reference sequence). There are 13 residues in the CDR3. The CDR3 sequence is CASRRGPGNTIYF. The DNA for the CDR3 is TGTGCCAGCAGGAGGGGTCCTGGAAACACCATATATTTT.

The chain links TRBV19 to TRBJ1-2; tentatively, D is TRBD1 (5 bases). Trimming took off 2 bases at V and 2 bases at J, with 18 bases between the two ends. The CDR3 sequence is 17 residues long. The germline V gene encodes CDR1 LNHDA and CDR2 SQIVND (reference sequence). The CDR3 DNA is TGTGCCAGTAGTATACGGGGGAAGGAGCGAAACAACTATGGCTACACCTTC. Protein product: CASSIRGKERNNYGYTF.

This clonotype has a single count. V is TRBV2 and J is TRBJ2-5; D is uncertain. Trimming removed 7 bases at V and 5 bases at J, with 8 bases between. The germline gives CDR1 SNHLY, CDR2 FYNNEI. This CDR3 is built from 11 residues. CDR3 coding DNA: TGTGCCAGCACCGGCGTGGAGACCCAGTACTTC. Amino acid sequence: CASTGVETQYF.

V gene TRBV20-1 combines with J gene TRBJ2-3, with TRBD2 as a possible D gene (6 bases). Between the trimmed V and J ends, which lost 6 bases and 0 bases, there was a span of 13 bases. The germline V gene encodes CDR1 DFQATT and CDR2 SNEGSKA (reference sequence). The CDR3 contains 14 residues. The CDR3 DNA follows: TGCAGTGCGCAACCGGGAGCCAGCACAGATACGCAGTATTTT. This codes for CSAQPGASTDTQYF.

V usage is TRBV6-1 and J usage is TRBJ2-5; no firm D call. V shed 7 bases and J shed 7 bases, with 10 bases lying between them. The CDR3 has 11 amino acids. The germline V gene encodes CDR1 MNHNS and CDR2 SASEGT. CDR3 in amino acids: CASTNEGTQYF. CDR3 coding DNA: TGTGCCAGCACTAATGAAGGGACCCAGTACTTC.